This T cell receptor (beta chain) came from a study of T cells after yellow fever vaccination. The CDR3 consists of 14 residues. Germline V CDR1 and CDR2: LNHDA, SQIVND (reference sequence). V lost 3 bases, J lost 2 bases, and 5 bases lay in between. This clonotype was seen a handful of times. MiXCR, run by TCRdb on the 5' RACE reads, gives a single entry per CDR3 protein. The table lists around 610,000 distinct CDR3 sequences, approximately 13% of them singletons. This sequence joins TRBV19 and TRBJ2-6; no firm D call. The sequence derives from a man younger than 45 who received the YFV17D yellow fever vaccine. The sequencing used PBMCs, collected on the day of the yellow fever booster vaccination. The CDR3 protein is CASSMQAGANVLTF. DNA of the CDR3: TGTGCCAGTAGTATGCAGGCTGGGGCCAACGTCCTGACTTTC.